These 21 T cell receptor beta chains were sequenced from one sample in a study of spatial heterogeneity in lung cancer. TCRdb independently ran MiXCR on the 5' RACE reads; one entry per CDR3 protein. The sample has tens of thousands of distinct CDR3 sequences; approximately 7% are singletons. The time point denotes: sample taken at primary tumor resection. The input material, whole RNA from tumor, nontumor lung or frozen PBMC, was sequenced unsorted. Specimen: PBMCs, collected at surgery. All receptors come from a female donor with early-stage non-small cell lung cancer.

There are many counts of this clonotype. Here the CDR3 reads CASSDGRSSYNSPLHF. The CDR3 bases are TGCGCCAGCAGCGATGGACGGAGCTCCTATAATTCACCCCTCCACTTT. The chain recombines TRBV5-1 with TRBJ1-6; unclear D gene. V dropped 4 bases and J dropped 0 bases, with 11 bases sitting between them. The CDR3 length is 16 residues. The germline gives CDR1 SGHRS, CDR2 YFSETQ.

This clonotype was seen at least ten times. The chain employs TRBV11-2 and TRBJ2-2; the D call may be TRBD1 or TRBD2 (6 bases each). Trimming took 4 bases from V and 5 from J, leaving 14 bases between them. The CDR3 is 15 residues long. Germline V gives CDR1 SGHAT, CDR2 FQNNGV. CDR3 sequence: CASSSSRGRTGELFF. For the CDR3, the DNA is TGTGCCAGCAGCTCCTCCCGGGGGCGGACCGGGGAGCTGTTTTTT.

CDR3 region: CASSLAMGGVEQYF. CDR3 coding DNA: TGTGCCAGCAGCTTAGCGATGGGCGGGGTCGAGCAGTACTTC. This chain uses TRBV7-9 with TRBJ2-7, with TRBD2 as a possible D gene (6 bases). The germline V gene has CDR1 SEHNR and CDR2 FQNEAQ (reference sequence). CDR3 length: 14 amino acids. V lost 0 bases and J 6 bases, leaving 12 bases between the germline ends.

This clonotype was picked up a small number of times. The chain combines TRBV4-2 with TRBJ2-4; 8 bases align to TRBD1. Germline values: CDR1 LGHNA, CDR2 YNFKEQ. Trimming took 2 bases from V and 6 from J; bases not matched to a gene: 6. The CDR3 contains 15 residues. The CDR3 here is CASSQPGGSANIQYF. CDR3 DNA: TGTGCCAGCAGCCAACCAGGGGGCTCGGCAAACATTCAGTACTTC.

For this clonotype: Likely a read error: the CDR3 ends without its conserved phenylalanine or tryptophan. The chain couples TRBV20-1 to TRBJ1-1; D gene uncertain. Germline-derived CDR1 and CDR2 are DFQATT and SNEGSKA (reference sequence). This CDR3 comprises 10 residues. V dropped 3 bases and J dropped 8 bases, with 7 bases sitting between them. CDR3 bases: TGCAGTGCTAGGGACGCCGAAGCTTTCCTT. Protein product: CSARDAEAFL.

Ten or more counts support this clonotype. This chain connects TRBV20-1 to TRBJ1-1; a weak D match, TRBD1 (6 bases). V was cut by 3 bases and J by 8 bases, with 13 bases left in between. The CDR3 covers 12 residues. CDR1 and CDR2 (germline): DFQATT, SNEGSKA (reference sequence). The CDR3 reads CSASRLRGEAFF. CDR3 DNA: TGCAGTGCTAGTCGTCTCAGGGGCGAAGCTTTCTTT.

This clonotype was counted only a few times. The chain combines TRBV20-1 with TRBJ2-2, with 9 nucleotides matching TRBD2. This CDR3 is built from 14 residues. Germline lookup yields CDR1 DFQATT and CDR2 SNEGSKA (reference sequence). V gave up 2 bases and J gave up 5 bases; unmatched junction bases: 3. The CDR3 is CSARLAGKTGELFF. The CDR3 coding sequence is TGCAGTGCTAGACTAGCGGGGAAGACCGGGGAGCTGTTTTTT.

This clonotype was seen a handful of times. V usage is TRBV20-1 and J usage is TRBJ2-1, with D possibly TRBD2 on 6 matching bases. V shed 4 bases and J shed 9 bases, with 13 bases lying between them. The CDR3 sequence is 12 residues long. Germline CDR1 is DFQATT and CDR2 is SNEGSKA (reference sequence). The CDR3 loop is CSATGDGAEQFF. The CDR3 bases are TGCAGTGCTACGGGGGACGGAGCTGAGCAGTTCTTC.

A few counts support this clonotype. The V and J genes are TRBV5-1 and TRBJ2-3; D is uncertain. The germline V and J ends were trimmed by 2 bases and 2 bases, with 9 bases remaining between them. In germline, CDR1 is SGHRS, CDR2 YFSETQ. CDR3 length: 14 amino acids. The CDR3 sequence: CASSLVGNTDTQYF. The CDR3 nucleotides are TGCGCCAGCAGCTTAGTAGGAAACACAGATACGCAGTATTTT.

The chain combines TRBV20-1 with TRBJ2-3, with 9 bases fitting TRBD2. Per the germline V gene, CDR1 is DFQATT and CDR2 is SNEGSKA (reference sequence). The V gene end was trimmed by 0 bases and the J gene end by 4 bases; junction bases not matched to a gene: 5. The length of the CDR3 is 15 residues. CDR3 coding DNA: TGCAGTGCTAGAGATCTAGCGGGGAACGCAGATACGCAGTATTTT. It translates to CSARDLAGNADTQYF.

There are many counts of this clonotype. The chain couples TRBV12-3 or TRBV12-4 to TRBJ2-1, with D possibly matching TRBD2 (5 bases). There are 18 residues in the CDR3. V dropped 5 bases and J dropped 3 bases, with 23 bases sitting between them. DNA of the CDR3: TGTGCCAGCAGTGGACTGGGCCAACCCCATATGATCTACAATGAGCAGTTCTTC. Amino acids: CASSGLGQPHMIYNEQFF.

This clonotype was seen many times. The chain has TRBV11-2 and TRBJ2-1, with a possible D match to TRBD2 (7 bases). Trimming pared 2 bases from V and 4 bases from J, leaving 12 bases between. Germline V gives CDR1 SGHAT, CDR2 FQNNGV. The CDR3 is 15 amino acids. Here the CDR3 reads CASSLRGAWYNEQFF. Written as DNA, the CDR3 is TGTGCCAGCAGCTTACGGGGGGCCTGGTACAATGAGCAGTTCTTC.

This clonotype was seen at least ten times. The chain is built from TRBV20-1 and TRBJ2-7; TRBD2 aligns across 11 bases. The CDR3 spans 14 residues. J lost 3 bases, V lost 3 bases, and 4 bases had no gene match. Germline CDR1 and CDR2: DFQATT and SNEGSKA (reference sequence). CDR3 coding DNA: TGCAGTGCTAGCGCTAGCGGGGGGAACTACGAGCAGTACTTC. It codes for CSASASGGNYEQYF.

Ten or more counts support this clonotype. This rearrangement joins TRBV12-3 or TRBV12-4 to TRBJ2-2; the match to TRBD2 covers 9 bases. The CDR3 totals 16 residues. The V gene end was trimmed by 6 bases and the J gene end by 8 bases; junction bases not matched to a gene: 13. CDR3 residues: CASRRGSGGSVGELFF. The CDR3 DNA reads TGTGCCAGCAGGCGAGGTAGCGGGGGTTCCGTTGGGGAGCTGTTTTTT.

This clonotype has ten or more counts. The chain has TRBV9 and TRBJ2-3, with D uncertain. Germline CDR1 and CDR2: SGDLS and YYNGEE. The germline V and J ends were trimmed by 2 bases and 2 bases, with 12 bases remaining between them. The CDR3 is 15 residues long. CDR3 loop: CASSVGNLDTDTQYF. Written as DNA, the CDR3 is TGTGCCAGCAGCGTCGGAAATTTAGACACAGATACGCAGTATTTT. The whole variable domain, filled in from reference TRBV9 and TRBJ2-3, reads DSGVTQTPKHLITATGQRVTLRCSPRSGDLSVYWYQQSLDQGLQFLIQYYNGEERAKGNILERFSAQQFPDLHSELNLSSLELGDSALYFCASSVGNLDTDTQYFGPGTRLTVL.

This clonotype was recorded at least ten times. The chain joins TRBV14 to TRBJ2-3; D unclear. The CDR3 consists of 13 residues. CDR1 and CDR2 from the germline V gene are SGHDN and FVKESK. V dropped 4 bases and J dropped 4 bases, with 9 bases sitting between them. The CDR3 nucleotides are TGTGCCAGCAGCCGGCGTCTAGCAGATACGCAGTATTTT. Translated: CASSRRLADTQYF.

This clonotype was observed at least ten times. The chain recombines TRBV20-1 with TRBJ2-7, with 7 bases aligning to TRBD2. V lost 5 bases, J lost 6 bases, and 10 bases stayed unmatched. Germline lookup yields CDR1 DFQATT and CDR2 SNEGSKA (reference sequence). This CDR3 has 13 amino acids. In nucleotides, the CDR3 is TGCAGTGCTGGATACAGCGGGGAAGGCGAGCAGTACTTC. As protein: CSAGYSGEGEQYF.

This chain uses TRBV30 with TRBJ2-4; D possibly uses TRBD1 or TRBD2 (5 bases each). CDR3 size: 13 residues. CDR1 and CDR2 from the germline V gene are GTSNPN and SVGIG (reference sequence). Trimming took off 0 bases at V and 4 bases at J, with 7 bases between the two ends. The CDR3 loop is CAWSVWGKNIQYF. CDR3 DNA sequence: TGTGCCTGGAGTGTATGGGGGAAAAACATTCAGTACTTC.

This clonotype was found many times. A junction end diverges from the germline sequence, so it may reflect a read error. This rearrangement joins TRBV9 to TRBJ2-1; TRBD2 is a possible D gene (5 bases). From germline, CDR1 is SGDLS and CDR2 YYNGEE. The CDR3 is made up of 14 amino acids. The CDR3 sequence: CASSVTSRYSEQFF. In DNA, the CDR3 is TGTGCCAGCAGCGTTACTAGTCGGTACAGTGAGCAGTTCTTC. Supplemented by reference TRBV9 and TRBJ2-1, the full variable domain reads DSGVTQTPKHLITATGQRVTLRCSPRSGDLSVYWYQQSLDQGLQFLIQYYNGEERAKGNILERFSAQQFPDLHSELNLSSLELGDSALYFCASSVTSRYSEQFFGPGTRLTVL.

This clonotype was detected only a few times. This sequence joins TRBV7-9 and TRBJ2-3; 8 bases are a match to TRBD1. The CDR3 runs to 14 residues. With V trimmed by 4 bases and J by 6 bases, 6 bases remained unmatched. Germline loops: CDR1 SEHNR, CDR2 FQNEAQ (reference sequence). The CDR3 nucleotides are TGTGCCAGCAGCTCAGGACAGGGAGGCGATACGCAGTATTTT. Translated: CASSSGQGGDTQYF. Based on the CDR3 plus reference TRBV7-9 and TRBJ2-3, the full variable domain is DTGVSQNPRHKITKRGQNVTFRCDPISEHNRLYWYRQTLGQGPEFLTYFQNEAQLEKSRLLSDRFSAERPKGSFSTLEIQRTEQGDSAMYLCASSSGQGGDTQYFGPGTRLTVL.

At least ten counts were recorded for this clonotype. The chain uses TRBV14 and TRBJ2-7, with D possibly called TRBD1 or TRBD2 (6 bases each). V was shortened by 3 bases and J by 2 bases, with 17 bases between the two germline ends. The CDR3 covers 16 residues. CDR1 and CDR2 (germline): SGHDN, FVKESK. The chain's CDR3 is CASSQPGVWGPYEQYF. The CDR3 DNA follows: TGTGCCAGCAGCCAGCCGGGGGTGTGGGGGCCCTACGAGCAGTACTTC.